This T cell receptor (beta chain) was recovered during a study of response to subunit inactivated influenza vaccine. Findings of the study overall: It was the authors' suggestion that each seasonal influenza vaccination recruits few new T cells.

A single record per CDR3 protein comes from TCRdb applying MiXCR to the RT-PCR reads. The sample has a few hundred thousand distinct CDR3 sequences, roughly 7.9% seen once; the top ten hold about an eighth. For this clonotype: Its antigen remains unidentified.

The germline CDR1 and CDR2 sequences are MNHNS and SASEGT. Trimming left V 0 bases short and J 5 bases short, with 14 bases between. The CDR3 spans 16 residues. The sequence was collected from a man aged 50-75 years who received an inactivated influenza vaccine. The rearrangement joins TRBV6-1 to TRBJ2-4; D remains unclear. Sequencing used PBMCs from blood, obtained roughly 24 months after vaccination. The DNA of the CDR3 is TGTGCCAGCAGTGAAGCGCCCGAATATTACCAAAACATTCAGTACTTC. This codes for CASSEAPEYYQNIQYF.